The rows below give T cell receptor beta chains drawn from one sample of a study of shared clonotypes between healthy human individuals. The method was immunoSEQ multiplex PCR; TCRdb's version includes in-frame clones alone and lacks a portion of them. The data show roughly 890,000 clones, around 93% seen once. The sequenced sample consisted of naive CD8+ T cells sorted from blood. The receptors come from a man aged 25-45 years in good health. CDR3s include the opening cysteine and the closing phenylalanine or tryptophan. A D gene is named only where the DNA matches it firmly. Clone size, where shown, is once, few, many, or a class for clones that have expanded.

j_gene | d_gene | v_gene | abundance | CDR3aa | CDR3nt
TRBJ1-1 | NA | TRBV2 | NA | CASSPRPDAFF | TGTGCCAGCAGTCCCAGACCCGACGCTTTCTTT
TRBJ1-2 | NA | TRBV6-1 | NA | CASSETHGYTF | TGTGCCAGCAGTGAAACTCACGGCTACACCTTC
TRBJ1-1 | TRBD1 | TRBV19 | NA | CASSIAGTGGIEAFF | TGTGCCAGTAGTATAGCTGGGACAGGGGGGATTGAAGCTTTCTTT
TRBJ2-5 | TRBD1 | TRBV11-2 | once | CASSFALGTGVDQETQYF | TGTGCCAGCAGCTTTGCCCTTGGGACAGGGGTTGACCAAGAGACCCAGTACTTC
TRBJ2-2 | TRBD1 | TRBV10-3 | NA | CAIWTGGSGELFF | TGTGCCATCTGGACAGGGGGTTCCGGGGAGCTGTTTTTT
TRBJ1-5 | TRBD1 | TRBV5-1 | NA | CASSTGDRGSNQPQHF | TGCGCCAGCAGCACAGGGGACAGGGGTAGCAATCAGCCCCAGCATTTT
TRBJ2-7 | TRBD2 | TRBV14 | NA | CASSLSGHSYEQYF | TGTGCCAGCAGTCTTAGCGGGCACTCCTACGAGCAGTACTTC
TRBJ2-7 | NA | TRBV5-1 | NA | CASSLGGDYEQYF | TGCGCCAGCAGCTTGGGCGGAGACTACGAGCAGTACTTC
TRBJ2-3 | TRBD2 | TRBV7-9 | NA | CASSSPSGGSTDTQYF | TGTGCCAGCAGCTCACCTAGCGGCGGGAGCACAGATACGCAGTATTTT
TRBJ2-1 | NA | TRBV4-1 | NA | CASSLIGQVNEQFF | TGCGCCAGCAGCCTGATTGGCCAGGTCAATGAGCAGTTCTTC